The sequence of this T cell receptor (beta chain) was determined in a study of shared clonotypes between healthy human individuals. CD4+ cells underwent separation, giving CD45RA+ naive and CD45RA-negative memory subsets. Sequencing used immunoSEQ multiplex PCR; TCRdb keeps in-frame clones, though not all of them. The sample holds about 2.4 million clones; 90% to 95% are singletons and the top ten take over 0.12%. With regard to this clone: What it recognizes is unknown.

Study-wide points: Memory subsets generally showed smaller estimated richness than naive subsets did.

Sequences were obtained from naive CD4+ T cells sorted from blood. Documented subset: CD45RA+ positively selected. This clonotype was obtained from a man aged 18 to 29 in good health.

CDR3 nucleotides: TGTGCCAGCAGTTATCACGGGGCCTACGAGCAGTACTTC. Protein product: CASSYHGAYEQYF. The chain links TRBV2 to TRBJ2-7, with D perhaps matching TRBD2 (5 bases). CDR1 and CDR2 (germline): SNHLY, FYNNEI. The CDR3 is 13 amino acids. V lost 5 bases to trimming and J lost 2 bases, with 10 bases between them.